Presented here are 31 T cell receptor beta chains from one specimen sequenced in a study of T cell responses to AZD1222 COVID-19 vaccine. Generated by immunoSEQ multiplex PCR, the TCRdb table keeps only in-frame clones and is missing some. The data show about 130,000 clones, less than 95% seen once. The sample here was peripheral blood, taken on day 0 of MenACWY control vaccination. All receptors come from an adult in good health.

The chain carries TRBV7-6 and TRBJ2-1; TRBD1 might be the D (5 bases). The CDR3 length is 16 residues. V was trimmed by 1 base and J by 2 bases, leaving 12 bases between them. The germline CDR1 and CDR2 sequences are SGHVS and FNYEAQ. The CDR3 nucleotides are TGTGCCAGCAGCTTAGTAGCAGAAGGGGCCTACAATGAGCAGTTCTTC. Protein sequence: CASSLVAEGAYNEQFF.

The V call is TRBV20-1, the J call TRBJ2-1; D ambiguous. The length of the CDR3 is 11 residues. V lost 3 bases and J lost 10, with 10 bases in between. The germline V gene has CDR1 DFQATT and CDR2 SNEGSKA (reference sequence). CDR3 in amino acids: CSASELREQFF. The CDR3 coding sequence is TGCAGTGCTAGCGAGCTTCGGGAGCAGTTCTTC.

This chain uses TRBV19 with TRBJ1-2; no clear D. The CDR3 runs to 11 residues. With 6 bases removed from V and 8 bases from J, the gap between germline ends came to 10 bases. Per the germline V gene, CDR1 is LNHDA and CDR2 is SQIVND (reference sequence). This CDR3 reads CASRAGEGYTF. In DNA, the CDR3 is TGTGCCAGTAGGGCAGGAGAAGGCTACACCTTC.

The chain employs TRBV6-2 or TRBV6-3 and TRBJ2-5; possibly TRBD1 for D (6 bases). CDR1 and CDR2 from the germline V gene are MNHEY and SVGEGT. V was clipped by 7 bases and J by 4 bases, with 13 bases between them. The CDR3 totals 13 residues. The CDR3 protein is CASIPRGSETQYF. CDR3 in DNA: TGTGCCAGCATCCCCAGGGGATCAGAGACCCAGTACTTC.

The chain uses TRBV18 and TRBJ1-1; TRBD1 aligns across 8 bases. From germline, CDR1 is KGHSH and CDR2 LQKENI. V lost 8 bases and J lost 4; bases outside the gene matches: 9. There are 14 residues in the CDR3. Here the CDR3 reads CASTDRVAGTEAFF. CDR3 nucleotides: TGTGCCAGCACGGACAGGGTGGCGGGCACTGAAGCTTTCTTT.

The gene calls are TRBV5-6 and TRBJ2-7, with 7 bases identical to TRBD1. The V gene's germline CDR1 is SGHDT and CDR2 YYEEEE. The ends lost 7 bases at V and 3 bases at J; junction bases unmatched: 13. CDR3 length: 15 residues. CDR3 region: CASFHRGRDYYEQYF. CDR3 sequence (DNA): TGTGCCAGCTTCCACAGGGGCAGGGATTACTACGAGCAGTACTTC.

The V gene is TRBV2, the J gene TRBJ1-6; 9 positions agree with TRBD1. The germline CDR1 and CDR2 sequences are SNHLY and FYNNEI. V shed 10 bases, J shed 7 bases, and the junction held 8 bases outside the gene matches. CDR3 length: 14 amino acids. The CDR3, as DNA: TGTGCCAAACAGGGACAGGGTGGGAATTCACCCCTCCACTTT. It encodes CAKQGQGGNSPLHF.

The chain joins TRBV5-4 to TRBJ2-2, with TRBD1 matching over 7 bases. The trim removed 4 bases at V and 6 bases at J, leaving 6 bases unmatched. CDR1 SGHNT and CDR2 YYREEE come from the germline V gene (reference sequence). The CDR3 contains 14 residues. CDR3 loop: CASSPTGSAGELFF. The CDR3 DNA sequence: TGTGCCAGCAGCCCGACAGGGTCGGCCGGGGAGCTGTTTTTT.

The chain has TRBV7-9 and TRBJ1-2; D ambiguous. V lost 5 bases and J lost 2, with 12 bases in between. Germline CDR1 and CDR2: SEHNR and FQNEAQ (reference sequence). This CDR3 spans 14 amino acids. Here the CDR3 reads CASSPGIGNYGYTF. In DNA form, the CDR3 reads TGTGCCAGCAGCCCCGGCATAGGGAACTATGGCTACACCTTC.

The gene calls are TRBV28 and TRBJ1-5; the match to TRBD1 covers 7 bases. The trim removed 6 bases at V and 0 bases at J, leaving 8 bases unmatched. The CDR3 is made up of 16 amino acids. CDR1 and CDR2 from the germline V gene are MDHEN and SYDVKM. This CDR3 is CASSPDRDYSNQPQHF. In DNA form, the CDR3 reads TGTGCCAGCAGCCCAGACAGGGATTATAGCAATCAGCCCCAGCATTTT.

This sequence joins TRBV11-2 and TRBJ2-5, with a possible D match to TRBD1 (5 bases). The CDR3 covers 17 residues. Trimming stripped 0 bases from V and 5 bases from J, with 19 bases between. Germline values: CDR1 SGHAT, CDR2 FQNNGV. This CDR3 reads CASSLDVPTPGLETQYF. CDR3 coding DNA: TGTGCCAGCAGCTTAGATGTCCCAACTCCAGGGTTGGAGACCCAGTACTTC.

The chain carries TRBV29-1 and TRBJ2-1; 8 bases line up with TRBD2. V trimming: 4 bases; J trimming: 1 base; junction bases outside the gene matches: 6. The CDR3 has 15 residues. Germline V CDR1 and CDR2: SQVTM, ANQGSEA. CDR3 sequence reads: CSVVGGARSYNEQFF. The CDR3 DNA reads TGCAGCGTTGTCGGGGGGGCCAGGTCCTACAATGAGCAGTTCTTC.

The gene calls are TRBV3-1 (or the pseudogene TRBV3-2) and TRBJ1-1; D gene unclear. The germline CDR1 and CDR2 sequences are LGHDT and YNNKEL (reference sequence). The length of the CDR3 is 13 residues. The V end lost 6 bases, the J end lost 1 base, and 9 bases lay between the germline ends. The CDR3 DNA follows: TGTGCCAGCAGAGGGAGGGCGAACACTGAAGCTTTCTTT. Amino acids: CASRGRANTEAFF.

The chain links TRBV27 to TRBJ1-5, with 7 bases aligning to TRBD1. Germline CDR1 is MNHEY and CDR2 is SMNVEV (reference sequence). Trimming took 6 bases from V and 3 from J; bases not matched to a gene: 8. This CDR3 contains 15 residues. CDR3 bases: TGTGCCAGCAGGGGTAGGACAGGCCCCAATCAGCCCCAGCATTTT. This translates into CASRGRTGPNQPQHF.

This sequence joins TRBV19 and TRBJ1-5, with no clear D. The ends were cut back, 11 bases at V and 3 bases at J, with 20 bases in the middle. There are 15 residues in the CDR3. Germline V gene lookup returns CDR1 LNHDA and CDR2 SQIVND (reference sequence). The CDR3 protein is CASSPSGKDNQPQHF. The CDR3 DNA is TGTGCCTCCTCCCCGAGTGGGAAGGACAATCAGCCCCAGCATTTT.

This rearrangement joins TRBV27 to TRBJ1-2, with D tentatively TRBD1 (5 bases). V lost 6 bases and J lost 4, with 9 bases in between. The CDR3 contains 12 residues. Germline lookup yields CDR1 MNHEY and CDR2 SMNVEV (reference sequence). This CDR3 reads CASRGTFYGYTF. CDR3 nucleotides: TGTGCCAGCAGGGGGACGTTCTATGGCTACACCTTC.

The rearrangement joins TRBV27 to TRBJ1-5; the match to TRBD1 covers 7 bases. J gave up 1 base and V 8 bases, and 23 bases lay outside the gene matches. There are 20 residues in the CDR3. CDR1 is MNHEY and CDR2 is SMNVEV in the germline V gene (reference sequence). The CDR3 DNA is TGTGCCAGCCCTGGGGGCCACGGAGAAAGACAGGGTAGCAGCAATCAGCCCCAGCATTTT. It yields the protein CASPGGHGERQGSSNQPQHF.

V and J are TRBV2 and TRBJ2-3, with unresolved D. The CDR3 is made up of 12 amino acids. CDR1 SNHLY and CDR2 FYNNEI come from the germline V gene. The V end was cut by 6 bases, the J end by 5 bases, with 9 bases between. CDR3 loop: CASSGEIDTQYF. In nucleotides, the CDR3 is TGTGCCAGCAGCGGAGAGATAGATACGCAGTATTTT.

The rearrangement joins TRBV30 to TRBJ2-7; D is unresolved. V shed 4 bases and J shed 2 bases, with 6 bases lying between them. CDR1 is GTSNPN, CDR2 SVGIG, per germline (reference sequence). The CDR3 runs to 11 residues. CDR3 DNA sequence: TGTGCCTGGAACGGAGCCTACGAGCAGTACTTC. Amino acids: CAWNGAYEQYF.

The chain employs TRBV5-6 and TRBJ2-7; D gene uncertain. The germline gives CDR1 SGHDT, CDR2 YYEEEE. The CDR3 length is 14 residues. V lost 1 base to trimming and J lost 1 base, with 9 bases between them. The chain's CDR3 is CASSLNWASYEQYV. In nucleotides, the CDR3 is TGTGCCAGCAGCTTGAATTGGGCATCCTACGAGCAGTACGTC.

The V gene is TRBV6-4, the J gene TRBJ1-2; D is ambiguous. The length of the CDR3 is 14 residues. Germline V lookup: CDR1 MRHNA, CDR2 SNTAGT. Trimming removed 7 bases at V and 3 bases at J, with 15 bases between. CDR3 sequence (DNA): TGTGCCAGCAAGGGATTTTGGGGTGACTATGGCTACACCTTC. Translating it yields CASKGFWGDYGYTF.

The genes are TRBV3-1 (or the pseudogene TRBV3-2) and TRBJ2-2, with D perhaps TRBD2 (5 bases). Per germline, CDR1 LGHDT and CDR2 YNNKEL (reference sequence). The CDR3 has 13 residues. CDR3 coding DNA: TGTGCAAGTCAGGACTCCAACACCGGGGAGCTGTTTTTT. Protein: CASQDSNTGELFF.

This rearrangement joins TRBV28 to TRBJ1-4; tentative D call: TRBD1 (6 bases). The CDR3 runs 15 residues. The V gene's germline CDR1 is MDHEN and CDR2 SYDVKM. Trimming left V 5 bases short and J 5 bases short, with 15 bases between. CDR3 DNA: TGTGCCAGCAGTATGTCAGGGGCTCCCAATGAAAAACTGTTTTTT. Translation gives CASSMSGAPNEKLFF.

The genes are TRBV28 and TRBJ1-1; no reliable D call. The CDR3 consists of 15 residues. Germline CDR1 is MDHEN and CDR2 is SYDVKM. V gave up 1 base and J gave up 1 base, with 10 bases separating them. In nucleotides, the CDR3 is TGTGCCAGCAGTTTATATCGGGTTGGGAACACTGAAGCTTTCTTT. It codes for CASSLYRVGNTEAFF.

This clone has only one observation. DNA for the CDR3: TGTGCCAGCAGTGGGGCCAGATCCTACGAGCAGTACGTC. It codes for CASSGARSYEQYV. V and J are TRBV2 and TRBJ2-7; D is uncertain. The V gene's germline CDR1 is SNHLY and CDR2 FYNNEI. V was trimmed by 4 bases and J by 1 base, leaving 8 bases between them. CDR3 length: 13 amino acids.

This chain joins TRBV6-5 and TRBJ2-2; a possible D gene is TRBD1 (5 bases). Trimming cost V 6 bases and J 5 bases, with 10 bases left between them. There are 13 residues in the CDR3. Germline CDR1 reads MNHEY; CDR2 reads SVGAGI. The CDR3: CASRKGVTGELFF. The CDR3 nucleotides read TGTGCCAGCAGAAAAGGGGTAACCGGGGAGCTGTTTTTT.

The chain is built from TRBV19 and TRBJ1-5, with D hard to call. The germline CDR1 and CDR2 sequences are LNHDA and SQIVND (reference sequence). The CDR3 runs 14 residues. Trimming shortened V by 6 bases and J by 5 bases, and 14 bases separated the two germline ends. The CDR3 region has the DNA TGTGCCAGTAGAAGTCCCCAAGCTCATCAGCCCCAGCATTTT. Its translation: CASRSPQAHQPQHF.

V is TRBV7-9 and J is TRBJ2-7; D remains unclear. V was shortened by 8 bases and J by 3 bases, with 8 bases between the two germline ends. The CDR3 has 11 residues. Germline CDR1 and CDR2: SEHNR and FQNEAQ (reference sequence). DNA of the CDR3: TGTGCCAGCGGCGATGACTACGAGCAGTACGTC. It yields the protein CASGDDYEQYV.

The V and J genes are TRBV27 and TRBJ2-1, with D possibly being TRBD1 (6 bases). V gave up 5 bases and J gave up 5 bases, with 16 bases separating them. This CDR3 has 15 residues. Germline CDR1 MNHEY, CDR2 SMNVEV (reference sequence). The CDR3 DNA reads TGTGCCAGCAGTGGATCGACAGGCCGGCACAATGAGCAGTTCTTC. Its translation is CASSGSTGRHNEQFF.

J is TRBJ1-1 and V is TRBV14, with D unclear. Trimming removed 8 bases at V and 7 bases at J, with 8 bases between. CDR3 length equals 10 residues. CDR1 and CDR2 (germline): SGHDN, FVKESK. The CDR3 DNA reads as TGTGCCAGCTCGGAGCGTGAAGCTTTCTTT. As protein: CASSEREAFF.

CDR3 DNA sequence: TGCGCCAGCAGCTTGCCGGGACTAGCGGGAGTGACCGGGGAGCTGTTTTTT. It specifies CASSLPGLAGVTGELFF. This chain links TRBV5-1 with TRBJ2-2, with 14 bases identical to TRBD2. The CDR3 totals 17 residues. CDR1 and CDR2 (germline): SGHRS, YFSETQ. Germline trimming cut 1 base from V and 5 bases from J; bases unmatched to any gene: 4.